This is a list of T cell receptor beta chains from one sample in a study of identifying expanded T cells in peripheral blood. TCRdb keeps only in-frame clones here, not all; method: immunoSEQ multiplex PCR. Of over 100,000 clones listed, about 88% were seen once; the top ten hold under 9%. Material: blood. The receptors originated from a person aged 18 to 69 in good health. Each CDR3 is given with its conserved first and last residue. The D gene is left open where the match is weak. The listing skips clone size in some rows; elsewhere it reads once, few, many or a size class.

abundance: NA; j_gene: TRBJ1-5; d_gene: NA; v_gene: TRBV29-1; CDR3aa: CSVEIGPDGTQHF; CDR3nt: TGCAGCGTTGAAATAGGACCTGACGGTACCCAGCATTTT
abundance: few; j_gene: TRBJ1-5; d_gene: NA; v_gene: TRBV10-3; CDR3aa: CAISESGLVGNQPQHF; CDR3nt: TGTGCCATCAGTGAGTCAGGCCTTGTTGGGAATCAGCCCCAGCATTTT
abundance: NA; j_gene: TRBJ2-1; d_gene: NA; v_gene: TRBV5-1; CDR3aa: CASCPTVESNEQFF; CDR3nt: TGCGCCAGCTGTCCGACAGTAGAATCCAATGAGCAGTTCTTC
abundance: few; j_gene: TRBJ2-7; d_gene: NA; v_gene: TRBV11-2; CDR3aa: CASSLGLSGGYEQYF; CDR3nt: TGTGCCAGCAGCTTAGGTCTATCGGGTGGGTACGAGCAGTACTTC
abundance: NA; j_gene: TRBJ1-6; d_gene: TRBD1; v_gene: TRBV5-5; CDR3aa: CASSFNRGFLDSPLHF; CDR3nt: TGTGCCAGCAGCTTTAACAGGGGATTTCTGGATTCACCCCTCCACTTT
abundance: NA; j_gene: TRBJ2-5; d_gene: NA; v_gene: TRBV7-9; CDR3aa: CASSLRLRETQYF; CDR3nt: TGTGCCAGCAGCTTGCGCCTTAGGGAGACCCAGTACTTC
abundance: NA; j_gene: TRBJ1-1; d_gene: NA; v_gene: TRBV5-6; CDR3aa: CASSLAGSEAFF; CDR3nt: TGTGCCAGCAGCTTGGCCGGGTCAGAAGCTTTCTTT
abundance: few; j_gene: TRBJ2-7; d_gene: TRBD1; v_gene: TRBV9; CDR3aa: CASSVGQGVRYEQYF; CDR3nt: TGTGCCAGCAGCGTCGGACAGGGGGTTCGCTACGAGCAGTACTTC
abundance: NA; j_gene: TRBJ2-7; d_gene: TRBD1; v_gene: TRBV5-6; CDR3aa: CASSPDRGQSYEQYF; CDR3nt: TGTGCCAGCAGCCCCGACAGGGGCCAGTCCTACGAGCAGTACTTC
abundance: NA; j_gene: TRBJ2-7; d_gene: NA; v_gene: TRBV6-5; CDR3aa: CASSYSIGQVHEQYF; CDR3nt: TGTGCCAGCAGTTACTCGATAGGGCAAGTACACGAGCAGTACTTC
abundance: NA; j_gene: TRBJ2-5; d_gene: NA; v_gene: TRBV6-5; CDR3aa: CASSYSEGRETQYF; CDR3nt: TGTGCCAGCAGTTACTCGGAGGGGCGAGAGACCCAGTACTTC
abundance: NA; j_gene: TRBJ2-5; d_gene: NA; v_gene: TRBV20-1; CDR3aa: CSARRETQYF; CDR3nt: TGCAGTGCTAGAAGGGAGACCCAGTACTTC
abundance: many; j_gene: TRBJ1-2; d_gene: NA; v_gene: TRBV4-2; CDR3aa: CASSFGHHEGYTF; CDR3nt: TGTGCCAGCAGCTTTGGACACCATGAAGGCTACACCTTC
abundance: NA; j_gene: TRBJ2-7; d_gene: TRBD2; v_gene: TRBV7-2; CDR3aa: CASSPRRGNYEQYF; CDR3nt: TGTGCCAGCAGCCCCCGGCGGGGGAACTACGAGCAGTACTTC
abundance: NA; j_gene: TRBJ1-4; d_gene: NA; v_gene: TRBV9; CDR3aa: CASSLSDRGRYEKLFF; CDR3nt: TGTGCCAGCAGCTTAAGCGATCGGGGGCGGTATGAAAAACTGTTTTTT
abundance: few; j_gene: TRBJ1-2; d_gene: TRBD1; v_gene: TRBV5-1; CDR3aa: CASRETGVNYGYTF; CDR3nt: TGCGCCAGCAGAGAGACAGGGGTAAACTATGGCTACACCTTC
abundance: NA; j_gene: TRBJ1-5; d_gene: NA; v_gene: TRBV4-1; CDR3aa: CASSQERRSNQPQHF; CDR3nt: TGCGCCAGCAGCCAAGAGAGGAGAAGCAATCAGCCCCAGCATTTT
abundance: NA; j_gene: TRBJ2-3; d_gene: NA; v_gene: TRBV5-1; CDR3aa: CASSLVGGIQADTQYF; CDR3nt: TGCGCCAGCAGCTTGGTAGGGGGTATTCAGGCAGATACGCAGTATTTT
abundance: NA; j_gene: TRBJ2-7; d_gene: TRBD1; v_gene: TRBV5-1; CDR3aa: CASSLKQGASSYEQYF; CDR3nt: TGCGCCAGCAGCTTGAAACAGGGGGCATCGTCGTACGAGCAGTACTTC
abundance: NA; j_gene: TRBJ1-1; d_gene: NA; v_gene: TRBV19; CDR3aa: CASSSPYKPGGTEAFF; CDR3nt: TGTGCCAGTAGTTCGCCGTATAAACCGGGGGGCACTGAAGCTTTCTTT
abundance: NA; j_gene: TRBJ2-1; d_gene: NA; v_gene: TRBV2; CDR3aa: CASNSGSSYNEQFF; CDR3nt: TGTGCCAGCAATAGCGGATCATCCTACAATGAGCAGTTCTTC
abundance: NA; j_gene: TRBJ2-6; d_gene: NA; v_gene: TRBV5-4; CDR3aa: CASSLLIQTSGANVLTF; CDR3nt: TGTGCCAGCAGCTTATTGATCCAGACCTCTGGGGCCAACGTCCTGACTTTC
abundance: once; j_gene: TRBJ2-5; d_gene: TRBD1; v_gene: TRBV5-4; CDR3aa: CASSRQGQETQYF; CDR3nt: TGTGCCAGCAGCCGACAGGGCCAAGAGACCCAGTACTTC
abundance: NA; j_gene: TRBJ2-1; d_gene: NA; v_gene: TRBV2; CDR3aa: CASRLDRNFYNEQFF; CDR3nt: TGTGCCAGCAGGCTAGACAGAAACTTCTACAATGAGCAGTTCTTC
abundance: NA; j_gene: TRBJ2-2; d_gene: NA; v_gene: TRBV18; CDR3aa: CASSPPHSGTGELFF; CDR3nt: TGTGCCAGCTCACCTCCCCACAGTGGCACCGGGGAGCTGTTTTTT
abundance: NA; j_gene: TRBJ2-7; d_gene: NA; v_gene: TRBV6-6; CDR3aa: CASTQQGITYEQYF; CDR3nt: TGTGCCAGCACACAACAGGGAATAACCTACGAGCAGTACTTC
abundance: NA; j_gene: TRBJ2-7; d_gene: NA; v_gene: TRBV11-1; CDR3aa: CASSPLGAGTRSYEQYF; CDR3nt: TGTGCCAGCAGCCCCCTTGGGGCAGGGACTCGCTCCTACGAGCAGTACTTC
abundance: NA; j_gene: TRBJ2-4; d_gene: NA; v_gene: TRBV23-1; CDR3aa: CASSHPGESKNIQYF; CDR3nt: TGCGCCAGCAGTCACCCAGGGGAGTCCAAAAACATTCAGTACTTC
abundance: NA; j_gene: TRBJ2-7; d_gene: NA; v_gene: TRBV4-2; CDR3aa: CASSQDHSPGSYEQYF; CDR3nt: TGTGCCAGCAGCCAAGATCATTCTCCTGGGAGCTACGAGCAGTACTTC
abundance: NA; j_gene: TRBJ1-5; d_gene: TRBD1; v_gene: TRBV30; CDR3aa: CAWSLRDRNQPQHF; CDR3nt: TGTGCCTGGAGTCTGAGGGACAGAAATCAGCCCCAGCATTTT
abundance: NA; j_gene: TRBJ2-7; d_gene: NA; v_gene: TRBV27; CDR3aa: CASSSNQLREQYF; CDR3nt: TGTGCCAGCAGTTCGAATCAACTACGAGAGCAGTACTTC
abundance: NA; j_gene: TRBJ1-2; d_gene: NA; v_gene: TRBV29-1; CDR3aa: CSVSPGPDYGYTF; CDR3nt: TGCAGCGTTAGTCCCGGGCCAGACTATGGCTACACCTTC
abundance: NA; j_gene: TRBJ2-1; d_gene: NA; v_gene: TRBV4-3; CDR3aa: CASSQDRQPLEQFF; CDR3nt: TGCGCCAGCAGCCAAGATAGACAGCCCTTGGAGCAGTTCTTC
abundance: NA; j_gene: TRBJ1-2; d_gene: NA; v_gene: TRBV4-1; CDR3aa: CASSQDGVGDYGYTF; CDR3nt: TGCGCCAGCAGCCAAGATGGAGTGGGAGATTATGGCTACACCTTC
abundance: NA; j_gene: TRBJ2-5; d_gene: TRBD2; v_gene: TRBV7-9; CDR3aa: CASSVLGLAMETQYF; CDR3nt: TGTGCCAGCAGCGTACTCGGACTAGCGATGGAGACCCAGTACTTC
abundance: NA; j_gene: TRBJ1-2; d_gene: NA; v_gene: TRBV2; CDR3aa: CASLWNGNYGYTF; CDR3nt: TGTGCCAGTCTGTGGAACGGCAACTATGGCTACACCTTC
abundance: NA; j_gene: TRBJ2-1; d_gene: NA; v_gene: TRBV11-2; CDR3aa: CASSQRGRLLVNEQFF; CDR3nt: TGTGCCAGCAGCCAACGGGGCAGACTACTTGTCAATGAGCAGTTCTTC
abundance: NA; j_gene: TRBJ1-2; d_gene: NA; v_gene: TRBV10-1; CDR3aa: CASSEGTRSRSHYGYTF; CDR3nt: TGCGCCAGCAGTGAAGGTACCAGGTCTAGGTCTCACTATGGCTACACCTTC
abundance: NA; j_gene: TRBJ1-2; d_gene: TRBD1; v_gene: TRBV5-1; CDR3aa: CASSLDRGWYGYTF; CDR3nt: TGCGCCAGCAGCTTGGACAGGGGATGGTATGGCTACACCTTC
abundance: NA; j_gene: TRBJ2-1; d_gene: TRBD2; v_gene: TRBV10-3; CDR3aa: CATLTSGKDNEQFF; CDR3nt: TGTGCCACCTTAACTAGCGGGAAGGACAATGAGCAGTTCTTC
abundance: NA; j_gene: TRBJ1-4; d_gene: NA; v_gene: TRBV7-9; CDR3aa: CASSPVATNEKLFF; CDR3nt: TGTGCCAGCAGCCCGGTTGCAACTAATGAAAAACTGTTTTTT